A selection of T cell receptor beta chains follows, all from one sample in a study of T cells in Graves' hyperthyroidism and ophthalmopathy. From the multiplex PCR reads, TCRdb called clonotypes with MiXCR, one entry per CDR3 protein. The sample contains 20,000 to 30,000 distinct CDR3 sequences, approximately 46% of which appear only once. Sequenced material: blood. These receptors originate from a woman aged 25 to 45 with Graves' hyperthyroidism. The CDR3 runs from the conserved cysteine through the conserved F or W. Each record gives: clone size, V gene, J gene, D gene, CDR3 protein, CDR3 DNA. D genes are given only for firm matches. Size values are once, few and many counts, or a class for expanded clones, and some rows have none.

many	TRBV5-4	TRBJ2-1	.	CASSPPGSARSNEQFF	TGTGCCAGCAGCCCTCCCGGGTCAGCGAGGTCAAATGAGCAGTTCTTC
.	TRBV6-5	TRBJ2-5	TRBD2	CASSAGEWGTSGRAEETQYF	TGTGCCAGCAGCGCAGGGGAGTGGGGGACTAGCGGGAGGGCCGAAGAGACCCAGTACTTC
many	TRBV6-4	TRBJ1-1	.	CASSITENTEAFF	TGTGCCAGCAGTATAACAGAGAACACTGAAGCTTTCTTT
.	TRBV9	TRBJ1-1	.	CASSAGGMNTEAFF	TGTGCCAGCAGCGCGGGCGGTATGAACACTGAAGCTTTCTTT
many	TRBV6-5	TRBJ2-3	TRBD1	CASRFDRGDTQYF	TGTGCCAGCAGATTCGACAGGGGAGATACGCAGTATTTT
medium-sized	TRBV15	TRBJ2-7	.	CATSRDTGDLTYEQYF	TGTGCCACCAGCAGAGATACGGGAGACCTTACGTACGAGCAGTACTTC
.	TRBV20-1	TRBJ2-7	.	CGARGVREDREQYF	TGCGGTGCTAGAGGGGTTCGGGAAGACCGCGAGCAGTACTTC
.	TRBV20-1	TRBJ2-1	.	CSAIGGNYNEQFF	TGCAGTGCTATCGGCGGGAACTACAATGAGCAGTTCTTC
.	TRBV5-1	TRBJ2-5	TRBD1	CASSLATGGAGETQYF	TGCGCCAGCAGCTTGGCGACAGGGGGTGCGGGAGAGACCCAGTACTTC
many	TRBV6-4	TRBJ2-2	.	CASSDANTGELFF	TGTGCCAGCAGTGACGCGAACACCGGGGAGCTGTTTTTT
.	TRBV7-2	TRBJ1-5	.	CASSFYNEQFFGPGTNIPQHF	.
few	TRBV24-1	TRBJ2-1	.	CATSYGYNEQFF	TGTGCCACCAGTTATGGCTACAATGAGCAGTTCTTC
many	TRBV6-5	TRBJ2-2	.	CASKFGTKETGELFF	TGTGCCAGCAAATTCGGGACCAAAGAGACCGGGGAGCTGTTTTTT
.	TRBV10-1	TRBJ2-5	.	CASSEAGGSWETQYF	TGCGCCAGCAGTGAGGCCGGGGGTTCCTGGGAGACCCAGTACTTC
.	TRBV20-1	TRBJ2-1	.	CVGEPNTYNEQFF	TGCGTGGGGGAGCCAAACACCTACAATGAGCAGTTCTTC
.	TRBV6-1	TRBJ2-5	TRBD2	CASGSGLAGAQETQYF	TGTGCCAGCGGGAGTGGACTAGCGGGAGCCCAAGAGACCCAGTACTTC
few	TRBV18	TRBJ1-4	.	CASSPGASNEKLFF	TGTGCCAGCTCACCGGGGGCCTCTAATGAAAAACTGTTTTTT
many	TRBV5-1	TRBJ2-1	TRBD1	CASSSPGQGMYEQFF	TGCGCCAGCAGCTCCCCGGGACAGGGTATGTATGAGCAGTTCTTC
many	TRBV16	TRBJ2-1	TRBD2	CASSQVIWEGRNEQFF	TGTGCCAGCAGCCAAGTCATCTGGGAGGGCCGGAATGAGCAGTTCTTC
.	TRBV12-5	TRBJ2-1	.	CASGWLTRHDEQFF	TGTGCTAGTGGTTGGTTGACCAGGCACGATGAGCAGTTCTTC
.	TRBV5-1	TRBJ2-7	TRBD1	CASSLVGTGPEQYF	TGCGCCAGCAGCTTGGTGGGGACAGGCCCCGAGCAGTACTTC
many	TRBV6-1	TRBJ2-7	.	CASSEGGMTEEQYF	TGTGCCAGCAGTGAAGGGGGTATGACAGAGGAGCAGTACTTC
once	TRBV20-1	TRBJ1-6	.	CSAGTAGNSPLHF	TGCAGTGCTGGCACGGCCGGTAACTCACCCCTCCACTTT
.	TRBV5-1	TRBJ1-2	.	CANSLDRPYGYTF	TGCGCCAACAGCTTGGATCGACCATATGGCTACACCTTC
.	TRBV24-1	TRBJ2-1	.	CATSDFSRGEQFF	TGTGCCACCAGTGATTTTAGTCGCGGTGAGCAGTTCTTC
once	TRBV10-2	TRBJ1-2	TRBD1	CASSERVGRGDGYTF	TGCGCCAGCAGTGAACGGGTGGGCAGGGGGGACGGCTACACCTTC
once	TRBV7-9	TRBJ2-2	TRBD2	CASSQGLATSGTGELFF	TGTGCCAGCAGCCAAGGTCTCGCGACTAGCGGCACCGGGGAGCTGTTTTTT
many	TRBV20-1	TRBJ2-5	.	CSARDFGQGEGETQYF	TGCAGTGCTAGAGATTTTGGGCAGGGTGAAGGGGAGACCCAGTACTTC
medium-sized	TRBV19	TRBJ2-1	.	CASSIEVVYNEQFF	TGTGCCAGTAGTATCGAGGTCGTCTACAATGAGCAGTTCTTC
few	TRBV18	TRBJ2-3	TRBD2	CASSHRTGTSGRTDTQYF	TGTGCCAGCTCACACCGTACCGGGACTAGCGGACGCACAGATACGCAGTATTTT
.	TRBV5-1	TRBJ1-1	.	CASSRGRLSTEAFF	TGCGCCAGCAGCAGAGGACGGTTGAGCACTGAAGCTTTCTTT